A single T cell receptor beta chain is shown here with its context. Its antigen is unknown. V shed 6 bases and J shed 2 bases, with 14 bases lying between them. Germline loops: CDR1 MNHEY, CDR2 SVGAGI. This CDR3 has 14 amino acids. The data belong to a study of siplizumab effects on memory and regulatory T cells. Study conclusions and caveats: In the presence of siplizumab, alloreactive sequences traceable to unstimulated CD4+ memory cells were significantly reduced.

This table comes from immunoSEQ multiplex PCR, and its TCRdb copy is limited to in-frame clones, with some not included. The repertoire holds some 100,000 clones, with roughly 95% as singletons. Sequenced input: naive CD4+ T cells sorted from blood. This chain uses TRBV6-5 with TRBJ2-7; D unresolved. The sequence derives from a human donor in good health. CDR3 in DNA: TGTGCCAGCAGGCCGGGCCCACCTGCCTACGAGCAGTACTTC. It specifies CASRPGPPAYEQYF.